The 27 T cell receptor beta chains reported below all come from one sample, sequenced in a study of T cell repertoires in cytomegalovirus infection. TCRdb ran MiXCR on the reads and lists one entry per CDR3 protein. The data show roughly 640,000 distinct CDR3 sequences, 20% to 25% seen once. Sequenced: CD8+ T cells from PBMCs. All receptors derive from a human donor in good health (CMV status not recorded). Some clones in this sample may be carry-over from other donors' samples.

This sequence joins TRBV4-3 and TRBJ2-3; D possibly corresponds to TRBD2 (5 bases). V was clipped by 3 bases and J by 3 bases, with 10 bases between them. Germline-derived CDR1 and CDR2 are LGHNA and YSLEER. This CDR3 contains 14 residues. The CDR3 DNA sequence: TGCGCCAGCAGCCAGTGGGAGCGAACAGATACGCAGTATTTT. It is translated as CASSQWERTDTQYF.

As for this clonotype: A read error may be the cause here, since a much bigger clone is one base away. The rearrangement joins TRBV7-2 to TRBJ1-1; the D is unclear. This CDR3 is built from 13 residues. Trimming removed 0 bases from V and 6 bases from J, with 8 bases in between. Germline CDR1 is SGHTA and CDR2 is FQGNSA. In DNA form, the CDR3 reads TGTGCCAGCAGCTTAGCTAGCCGGGCTGAAGCTTTCTTT. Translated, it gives CASSLASRAEAFF.

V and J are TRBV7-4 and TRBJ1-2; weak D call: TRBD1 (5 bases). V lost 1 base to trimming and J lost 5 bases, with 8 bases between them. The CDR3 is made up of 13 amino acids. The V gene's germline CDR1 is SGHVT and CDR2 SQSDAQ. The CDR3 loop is CASSLVGEYGYTF. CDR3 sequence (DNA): TGTGCCAGCAGCTTAGTAGGGGAATATGGCTACACCTTC.

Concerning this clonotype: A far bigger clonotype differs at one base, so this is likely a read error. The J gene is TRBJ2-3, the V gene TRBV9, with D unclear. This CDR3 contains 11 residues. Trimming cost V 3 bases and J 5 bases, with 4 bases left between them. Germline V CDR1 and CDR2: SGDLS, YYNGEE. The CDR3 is CASSDGDTQYF. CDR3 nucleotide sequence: TGTGCCAGCAGCGACGGAGATACGCAGTATTTT.

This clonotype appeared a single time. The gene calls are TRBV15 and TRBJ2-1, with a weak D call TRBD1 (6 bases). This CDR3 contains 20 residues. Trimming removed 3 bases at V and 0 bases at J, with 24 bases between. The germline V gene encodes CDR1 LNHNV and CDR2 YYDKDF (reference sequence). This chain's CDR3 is CATSRGTDSLSLSSYNEQFF. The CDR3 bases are TGTGCCACCAGCAGGGGAACGGACAGCCTTTCTCTTAGCTCCTACAATGAGCAGTTCTTC.

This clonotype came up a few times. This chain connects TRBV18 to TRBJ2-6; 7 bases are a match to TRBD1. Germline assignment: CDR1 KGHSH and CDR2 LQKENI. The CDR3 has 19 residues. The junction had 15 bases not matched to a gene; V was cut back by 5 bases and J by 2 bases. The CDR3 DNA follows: TGTGCCAGCTCATTCCGAGGGGGCGCAGGTGGTACTGGGGCCAACGTCCTGACTTTC. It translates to CASSFRGGAGGTGANVLTF.

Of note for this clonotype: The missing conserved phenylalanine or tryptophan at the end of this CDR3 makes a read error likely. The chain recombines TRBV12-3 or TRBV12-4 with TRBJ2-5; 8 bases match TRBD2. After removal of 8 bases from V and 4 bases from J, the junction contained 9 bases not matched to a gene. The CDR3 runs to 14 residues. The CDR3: CASRDSGGLETQYS. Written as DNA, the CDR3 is TGTGCCAGCCGAGACAGCGGGGGCTTAGAGACCCAGTACTCC.

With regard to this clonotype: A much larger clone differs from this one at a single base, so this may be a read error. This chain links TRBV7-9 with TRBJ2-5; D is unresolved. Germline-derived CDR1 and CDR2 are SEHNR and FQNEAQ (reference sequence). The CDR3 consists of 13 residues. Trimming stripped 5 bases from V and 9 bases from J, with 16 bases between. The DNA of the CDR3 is TGTGCCAGCAGCCCCGAAGGTAGTGAGGCCCAGTACTTC. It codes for CASSPEGSEAQYF.

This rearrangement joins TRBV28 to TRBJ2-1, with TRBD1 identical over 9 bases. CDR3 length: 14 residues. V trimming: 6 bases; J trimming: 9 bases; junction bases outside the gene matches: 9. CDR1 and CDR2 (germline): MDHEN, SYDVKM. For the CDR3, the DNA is TGTGCCAGCAGACCGCCCGGGACAGGGACTGAGCAGTTCTTC. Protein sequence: CASRPPGTGTEQFF.

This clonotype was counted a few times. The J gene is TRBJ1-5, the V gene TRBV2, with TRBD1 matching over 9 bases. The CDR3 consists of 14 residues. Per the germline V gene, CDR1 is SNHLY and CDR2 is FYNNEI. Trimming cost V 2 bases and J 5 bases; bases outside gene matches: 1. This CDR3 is CASSERDRDQPQHF. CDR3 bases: TGTGCCAGCAGTGAACGGGACAGGGATCAGCCCCAGCATTTT.

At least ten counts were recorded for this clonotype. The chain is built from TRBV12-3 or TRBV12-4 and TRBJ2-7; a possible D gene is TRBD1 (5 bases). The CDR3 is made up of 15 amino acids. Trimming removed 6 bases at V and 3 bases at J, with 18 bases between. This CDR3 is CASSRTPLGDYEQYF. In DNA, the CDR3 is TGTGCCAGCAGCCGAACGCCCTTAGGGGACTACGAGCAGTACTTC.

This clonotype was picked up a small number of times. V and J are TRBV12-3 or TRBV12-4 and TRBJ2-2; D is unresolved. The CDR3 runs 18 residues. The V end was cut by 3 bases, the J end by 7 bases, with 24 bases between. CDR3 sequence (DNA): TGTGCCAGCAGTTTTCGGGTTAACCCGTCGGCGTCCAACGGGGAGCTGTTTTTT. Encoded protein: CASSFRVNPSASNGELFF.

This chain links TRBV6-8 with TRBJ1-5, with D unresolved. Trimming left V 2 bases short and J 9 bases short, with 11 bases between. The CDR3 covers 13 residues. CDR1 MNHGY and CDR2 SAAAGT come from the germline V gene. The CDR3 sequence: CASSYGSETPQHF. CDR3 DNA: TGTGCCAGCAGTTACGGGTCGGAGACGCCCCAGCATTTT.

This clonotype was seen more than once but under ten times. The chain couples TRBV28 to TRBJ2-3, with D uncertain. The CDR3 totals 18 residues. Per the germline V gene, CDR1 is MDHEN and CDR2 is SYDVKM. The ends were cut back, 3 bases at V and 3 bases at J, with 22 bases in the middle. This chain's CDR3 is CASSLSGSGYEETDTQYF. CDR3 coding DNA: TGTGCCAGCAGTTTGTCTGGTTCAGGATACGAGGAAACAGATACGCAGTATTTT.

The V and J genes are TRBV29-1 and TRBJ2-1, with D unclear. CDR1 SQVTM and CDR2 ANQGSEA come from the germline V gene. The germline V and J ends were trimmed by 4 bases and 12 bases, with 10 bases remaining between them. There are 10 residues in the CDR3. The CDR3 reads CSVVVWGQFF. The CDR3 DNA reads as TGCAGCGTTGTAGTGTGGGGGCAGTTCTTC.

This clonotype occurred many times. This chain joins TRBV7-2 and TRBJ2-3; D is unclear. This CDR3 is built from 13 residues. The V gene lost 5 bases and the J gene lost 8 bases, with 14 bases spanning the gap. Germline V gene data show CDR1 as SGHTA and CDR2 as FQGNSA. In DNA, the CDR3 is TGTGCCAGCAGCCTTAATGGTGGCGGTACGCAGTATTTT. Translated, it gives CASSLNGGGTQYF. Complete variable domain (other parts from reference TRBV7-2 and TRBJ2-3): GAGVSQSPSNKVTEKGKDVELRCDPISGHTALYWYRQSLGQGLEFLIYFQGNSAPDKSGLPSDRFSAERTGGSVSTLTIQRTQQEDSAVYLCASSLNGGGTQYFGPGTRLTVL.

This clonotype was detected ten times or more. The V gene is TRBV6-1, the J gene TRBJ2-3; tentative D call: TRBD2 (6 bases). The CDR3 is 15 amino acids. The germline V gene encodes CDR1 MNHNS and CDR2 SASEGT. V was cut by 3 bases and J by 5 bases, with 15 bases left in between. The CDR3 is CASSDWGGIEDTQYF. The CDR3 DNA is TGTGCCAGCAGTGATTGGGGCGGGATTGAAGATACGCAGTATTTT.

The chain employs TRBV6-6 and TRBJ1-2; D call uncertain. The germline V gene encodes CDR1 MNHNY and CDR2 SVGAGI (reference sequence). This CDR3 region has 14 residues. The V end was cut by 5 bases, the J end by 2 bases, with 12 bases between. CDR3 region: CASSRDGENYGYTF. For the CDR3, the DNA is TGTGCCAGCAGTCGCGACGGGGAAAACTATGGCTACACCTTC.

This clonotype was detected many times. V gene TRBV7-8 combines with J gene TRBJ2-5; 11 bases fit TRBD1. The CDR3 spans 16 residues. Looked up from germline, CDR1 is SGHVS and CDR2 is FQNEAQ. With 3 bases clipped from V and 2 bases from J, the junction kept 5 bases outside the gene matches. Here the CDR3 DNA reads TGTGCCAGCAGCTTCGGGACAGGGGGTCAACAAGAGACCCAGTACTTC. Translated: CASSFGTGGQQETQYF.

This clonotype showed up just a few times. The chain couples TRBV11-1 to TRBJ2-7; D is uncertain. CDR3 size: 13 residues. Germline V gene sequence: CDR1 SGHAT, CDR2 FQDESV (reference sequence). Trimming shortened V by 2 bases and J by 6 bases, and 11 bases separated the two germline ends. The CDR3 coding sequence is TGTGCCAGCAGCTTACCGGGTCCTCTCGAGCAGTACGTC. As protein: CASSLPGPLEQYV.

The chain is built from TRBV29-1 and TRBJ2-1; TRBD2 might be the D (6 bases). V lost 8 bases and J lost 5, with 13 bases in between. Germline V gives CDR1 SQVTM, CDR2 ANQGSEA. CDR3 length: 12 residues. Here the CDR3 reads CSTRGWDNEQFF. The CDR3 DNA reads TGCAGCACCCGGGGGTGGGACAATGAGCAGTTCTTC.

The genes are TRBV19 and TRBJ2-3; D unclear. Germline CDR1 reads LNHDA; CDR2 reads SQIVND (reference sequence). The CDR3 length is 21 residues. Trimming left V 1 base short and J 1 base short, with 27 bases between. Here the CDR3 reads CASSIVPGKLGPSHGTDTQYF. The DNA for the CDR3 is TGTGCCAGTAGTATAGTTCCTGGGAAATTGGGCCCTTCCCATGGCACAGATACGCAGTATTTT.

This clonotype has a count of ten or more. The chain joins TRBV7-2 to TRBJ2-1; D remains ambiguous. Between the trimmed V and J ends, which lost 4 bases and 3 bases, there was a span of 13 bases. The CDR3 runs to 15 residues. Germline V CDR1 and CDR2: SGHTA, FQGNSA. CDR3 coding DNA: TGTGCCAGCAGCTCCGGTGGACGGTACTACAATGAGCAGTTCTTC. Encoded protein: CASSSGGRYYNEQFF.

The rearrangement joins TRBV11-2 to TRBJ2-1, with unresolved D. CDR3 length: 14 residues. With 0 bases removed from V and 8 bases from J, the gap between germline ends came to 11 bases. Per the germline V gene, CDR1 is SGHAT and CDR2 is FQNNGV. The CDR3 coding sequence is TGTGCCAGCAGCTTAGATTTGGCTATTCATGAGCAGTTCTTC. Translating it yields CASSLDLAIHEQFF.

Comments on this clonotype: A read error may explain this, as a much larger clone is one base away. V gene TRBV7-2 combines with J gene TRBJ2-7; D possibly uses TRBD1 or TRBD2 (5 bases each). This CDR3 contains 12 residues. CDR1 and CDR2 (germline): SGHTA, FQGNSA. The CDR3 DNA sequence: TGTGCGAGCTCGGGGCCTGACTACGAGCAGCACTTC. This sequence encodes CASSGPDYEQHF.

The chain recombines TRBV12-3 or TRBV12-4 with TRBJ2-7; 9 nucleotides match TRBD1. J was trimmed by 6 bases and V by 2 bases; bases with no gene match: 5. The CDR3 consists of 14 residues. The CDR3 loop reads CASSLKGQGSEQYF. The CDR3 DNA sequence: TGTGCCAGCAGTTTAAAGGGACAGGGCTCCGAGCAGTACTTC.

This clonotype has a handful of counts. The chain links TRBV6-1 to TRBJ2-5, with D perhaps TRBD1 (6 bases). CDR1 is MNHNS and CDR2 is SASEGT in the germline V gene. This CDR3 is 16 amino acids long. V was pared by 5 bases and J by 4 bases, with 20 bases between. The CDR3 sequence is CASSSQRGISGETQYF. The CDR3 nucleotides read TGTGCCAGCAGTTCCCAGAGGGGGATATCGGGAGAGACCCAGTACTTC.